Listed below are T cell receptor beta chains from one sample, sequenced in a study of CD8 T cells in Susac syndrome. TCRdb analysed the immunoSEQ multiplex PCR reads with MiXCR anew, one entry per CDR3 protein. The sample lists around 230,000 distinct CDR3 sequences; 95% were seen once. The sequenced material came from CD4+ T cells from PBMCs. Source of these receptors: a human donor with multiple sclerosis. CDR3s include the opening cysteine and the closing phenylalanine or tryptophan. Each record gives: V gene, clone size, J gene, CDR3 protein. The size field is filled for only some rows; it gives once, few, many or a size class.

>TRBV3-1|.|TRBJ1-1
CASSQGRVKTFEAFF
>TRBV2|.|TRBJ2-1
CASRPIGGEQFF
>TRBV12-3/TRBV12-4|.|TRBJ1-5
CASRAQGDGNQPQHF
>TRBV7-9|.|TRBJ2-2
CASSFVTGHTGELFF
>TRBV7-3|.|TRBJ2-1
CASSLTDNEQFF
>TRBV23-1|.|TRBJ1-1
CASIKQGNTEAFF
>TRBV3-1|.|TRBJ2-7
CASSQRNPPAGEGYEQYF
>TRBV20-1|.|TRBJ2-3
CSALAGGPVTDTQYF
>TRBV7-9|.|TRBJ1-1
CASVLGVNEAFF
>TRBV4-1|.|TRBJ2-3
CASSQGEAGPPTDTQYF
>TRBV20-1|.|TRBJ1-5
CSATGRGGGNQPQHF
>TRBV7-2|.|TRBJ2-7
CASSLENRGFYEQYF
>TRBV20-1|.|TRBJ2-3
CSAPHTRTGGLAGAQYF
>TRBV5-1|.|TRBJ1-1
CASRTTGGTTEAFF
>TRBV29-1|.|TRBJ1-4
CSVGGQAAEKLFF
>TRBV12-3/TRBV12-4|once|TRBJ2-5
CASSLAGSRVETQYF
>TRBV7-8|.|TRBJ1-1
CASSLAHGQGGTEAFF
>TRBV7-2|.|TRBJ2-1
CASSLTSGKSNEQFF
>TRBV30|.|TRBJ1-5
CAWSVNRRSNQPQHF
>TRBV30|.|TRBJ1-5
CAWSPQPNQPQHF
>TRBV28|once|TRBJ1-1
CASSPQIREAFF
>TRBV7-8|once|TRBJ1-5
CASSLGGQGGQPQHF
>TRBV5-4|.|TRBJ2-3
CASSLEGAATDTQYF
>TRBV2|.|TRBJ1-2
CASTLFYTYGYTF
>TRBV6-5|few|TRBJ1-2
CASRTGANYGYTF
>TRBV7-9|once|TRBJ2-3
CASSLRPSRSTDTQYF
>TRBV9|.|TRBJ2-1
CASSFQGAYNEQFF
>TRBV10-3|.|TRBJ2-2
CAMSGGSTGELFF
>TRBV27|.|TRBJ2-1
CASSLTSGRSNEQFF
>TRBV20-1|.|TRBJ1-2
CSARPPPGGHLNLNYGYTF
>TRBV28|.|TRBJ2-7
CASTGLSRPPYEQYF
>TRBV7-9|.|TRBJ2-7
CASSLAGSEDEQYF
>TRBV5-1|.|TRBJ2-1
CASSLGRGPRKQFF
>TRBV29-1|.|TRBJ2-7
CSAKQDLSTYEQYF
>TRBV5-1|.|TRBJ2-1
CASSGPGTSGSNEQFF
>TRBV18|few|TRBJ2-7
CASSPKYEQYF
>TRBV9|.|TRBJ2-3
CASSVLGGSTDTQYF
>TRBV29-1|.|TRBJ1-2
CSGGQFDGYTF
>TRBV29-1|few|TRBJ1-1
CSVGRGNTEAFF
>TRBV29-1|.|TRBJ1-4
CSASFGQEKLFF
>TRBV5-1|.|TRBJ1-1
CAGSPVGGLNTEAFF
>TRBV20-1|.|TRBJ2-1
CSARGGPPNEQFF
>TRBV15|.|TRBJ2-6
CATSRDMTSGSGANVLTF
>TRBV27|.|TRBJ2-7
CASRAMNSAGEVHEQYF
>TRBV20-1|.|TRBJ2-3
CSASSQTDTQYF
>TRBV20-1|.|TRBJ2-1
CSAPAGDNEQFF